This TCR beta chain was recorded in a study of STAT5B mutations in CD4+ large granular lymphocyte leukemia (dated by TCRdb to between 2021 and 2023). In the study overall: Among healthy controls, the CDR3 'QG' motif was associated with a particular HLA allele. Flow cytometry on FACSCanto II or FACSVerse confirmed that purified fractions exceeded 95% purity among lymphocytes. The study compared the TCRbeta repertoires of patients with CD4+ T-cell large granular lymphocyte leukemia against the TCRbeta repertoires of healthy blood donors. Results and caveats for the whole study, not just this receptor: Main leukemic clonotypes were private to each patient, although roughly 23% appeared at low frequency in other patients' non-leukemic repertoires. Enrichment of TRBV06-family usage was observed among the top patient clones (8/27) relative to healthy controls (2/35). Greater clonality appeared to be present in CD4-sorted patient repertoires than in healthy CD4+ repertoires, and the difference was retained after the putative leukemic clones were removed. The data were not HLA-matched, and the higher clonality in CD4+ T-LGLL than in CD8+ T-LGLL could be due to the relatively small sample size.

The CDR3 starts with the cysteine, ends with the phenylalanine, and has 12 residues. The sequence is cut down to CDR3 DNA, 36 bases in frame from base 1. V is shortened by 5 bases, J by 9 bases, and the region joining them spans 11 bases. The germline V gene supplies CDR1 SGHAT and CDR2 FQNNGV. The immunoSEQ assay at survey resolution was applied to genomic DNA for sequencing of TCRbeta rearrangements. The authors' pipeline ran thus. A lowest detectable productive clonotype frequency of 2.59 x 10-5 was observed in the TCR sequencing data. Only productive TCRbeta rearrangements, meaning sequences that were complete and in-frame, were kept for the analyses. Clonality for each sample was calculated as Simpson clonality in the immunoSEQ Analyzer version 3.0. Clones were binned by frequency as very rare, small, medium, large (1-20%) or hyperexpanded (>20%). Generation probabilities were estimated with OLGA 1.2.3, V-gene circos plots were made with VDJtools, specificities were searched in VDJdb, and CDR3 motifs were identified with GLIPH. TCRdb carries this immuneACCESS record with in-frame sequences only. Its versions omit some clonotypes, under half of them owing to an unresolved V gene in the studies checked, with the rest unexplained. V and J calls and clone size are copied from that table; D and trimming were computed from the DNA. Recorded for this sample are under 35,000 clones; roughly 77% of them occurred a single time. About 0.45% of the sample is held by the ten biggest clonotypes.

With respect to this clone: There is no known antigen for this receptor. No much larger clone exists at a distance of one base, and base qualities are not known.

Buffy coats from around 37 blood donors, supplied by the Finnish Red Cross blood service, were used as healthy controls. All TCR-sequenced material derived from peripheral blood: patient blood samples and healthy donor buffy coats. Peripheral blood mononuclear cells were isolated by Ficoll-Hypaque gradient centrifugation. CD4+ cells were magnetically purified from the buffy coats of healthy controls. The Gentra Puregene Cell and Tissue kit was used for genomic DNA extraction, and quantification was performed on a Qubit 2.0 fluorometer. This receptor was obtained from a human donor in good health. The sequencing input was CD4+ T cells from blood buffy coats. The V and J genes are TRBV11-2 and TRBJ2-1; the D gene cannot be named for sure. This receptor carries the CDR3 CASSKATREQFF. The DNA reads as follows: TGTGCCAGCAGCAAAGCTACACGTGAGCAGTTCTTC. The full variable domain, completed from the reference TRBV11-2 and TRBJ2-1 proteins outside the CDR3, reads EAGVAQSPRYKIIEKRQSVAFWCNPISGHATLYWYQQILGQGPKLLIQFQNNGVVDDSQLPKDRFSAERLKGVDSTLKIQPAKLEDSAVYLCASSKATREQFFGPGTRLTVL.